This paragraph reports one TCR beta chain. The target antigen is unknown. Germline assignment: CDR1 SQVTM and CDR2 ANQGSEA. V trimming: 6 bases; J trimming: 4 bases; junction bases outside the gene matches: 9. This CDR3 spans 13 amino acids. Clones were read by immunoSEQ multiplex PCR, and TCRdb kept only the in-frame ones, dropping some. The sample holds fewer than 80,000 clones, approximately 90% seen once. The sample comes from a study of OX40 agonist ivuxolimab in advanced cancers. About the research overall: Those enrolled were about 80% male, with a mean age of 60 years and ages from 23 to 79. Study-level findings and limits: Researchers report that CD8+ T cells had, on average, more expanded clones than CD4+. At 0.1 to 3.0 mg/kg and by week 6, CD4+ and CD8+ T cells in the blood had expanded clonally. Partial responders dosed at 0.1-3.0 mg/kg displayed clonal expansion ranking among the lowest.

This sequence joins TRBV29-1 and TRBJ2-7; 7 bases line up with TRBD1. Source: CD4+ or CD8+ T cells sorted from blood, taken in a trial of the OX40 agonist ivuxolimab. This sequence was found in an adult with an advanced solid tumor such as melanoma, head and neck, liver or kidney cancer. The CDR3, as DNA: TGCAGCGTCTTTGGACAGGAGAAGTACGAGCAGTACTTC. This gives the protein CSVFGQEKYEQYF.